The rows below give T cell receptor beta chains drawn from one sample of a study of shared clonotypes between healthy human individuals. Repertoires were generated with immunoSEQ multiplex PCR, while TCRdb's copy carries only in-frame clones and drops some. The top ten hold roughly an eighth of the sample, which has about 480,000 clones, over 60% seen once. Source material: PBMCs. Source of these receptors: a woman in her thirties or forties in good health. Some clones in this sample may be carry-over from other donors' samples. The CDR3 runs from the conserved cysteine through the conserved F or W. Fields, in order: clone size, V gene, J gene, D gene, CDR3 DNA, CDR3 protein. A D gene is named only where the DNA matches it firmly. Only some rows state a clone size, as once, few, many or a class for expanded clones.

.	TRBV28	TRBJ2-2	TRBD1	TGTGCCAGCAGCGCAGGAACCGGGACAGGGGACACCGGGGAGCTGTTTTTT	CASSAGTGTGDTGELFF
.	TRBV30	TRBJ1-2	TRBD1	TGTGCCTGGATCCGCAGGGGGCACCCCAACTATGGCTACACCTTC	CAWIRRGHPNYGYTF
once	TRBV4-1	TRBJ1-5	.	TGCGCCAGCAGCCCCCTCTGGGCTATTGGCAATCAGCCCCAGCATTTT	CASSPLWAIGNQPQHF
once	TRBV7-9	TRBJ2-5	.	TGTGCCAGCAGCTTATTGAACCCTGGCCAAGAGACCCAGTACTTC	CASSLLNPGQETQYF
.	TRBV5-1	TRBJ2-5	TRBD1	TGCGCCAGCAGCCCCCGGGCCCTTACAGGGGGCTTGGAGACCCAGTACTTC	CASSPRALTGGLETQYF
.	TRBV7-9	TRBJ2-7	.	TGTGCCAGCAGCTTAGAGGGGACCCACGAGCAGTACTTC	CASSLEGTHEQYF
.	TRBV5-4	TRBJ2-6	.	TGTGCCAGCAGCTTGTCCGGGGCCGGGGCCAACGTCCTGACTTTC	CASSLSGAGANVLTF
many	TRBV18	TRBJ1-1	.	TGTGCCAGCTCACCGGCAGAAACTGAAGCTTTCTTT	CASSPAETEAFF
.	TRBV4-1	TRBJ1-4	.	TGCGCCAGCAGTCTCGAAGGGGGAATGGGGGAAAAACTGTTTTTT	CASSLEGGMGEKLFF
.	TRBV29-1	TRBJ2-5	TRBD1	TGCAGCGTTGAAAGGTGGTCTTGGACAGGGGGCAGGGAGCAGTACTTC	CSVERWSWTGGREQYF
.	TRBV7-9	TRBJ2-5	.	TGTGCCAGCAGCCCCCGTGGGGGGAGGGGGGGTCAAGAGACCCAGTACTTC	CASSPRGGRGGQETQYF
once	TRBV6-1	TRBJ1-2	.	TGTGCCAGCAGTGTGGGCCAGGGGTCCCTCTATGGCTACACCTTC	CASSVGQGSLYGYTF
.	TRBV7-8	TRBJ2-7	.	TGTGCCAGCAGCCTACGGTTAGGGAGTAACTACGAGCAGTACTTC	CASSLRLGSNYEQYF
many	TRBV28	TRBJ2-7	TRBD1	TGTGCCAGCAGACTGACAGGGAAGGAGCAGTACTTC	CASRLTGKEQYF
.	TRBV28	TRBJ2-7	TRBD2	TGTGCCAGCAGTTTGGGGGGGGCTAGCGGGAAAATGAGCGAGCAGTACTTC	CASSLGGASGKMSEQYF
.	TRBV6-5	TRBJ1-2	.	TGTGCCAGCAGTTACGAGGACCGCTACACCTTC	CASSYEDRYTF
.	TRBV9	TRBJ2-1	.	TGTGCCAGCAGCGTAGCGGCCCGTGGGAACGATGAGCAGTTCTTC	CASSVAARGNDEQFF
.	TRBV2	TRBJ2-5	.	TGTGCCAGCATCTTAGAGACCCAGTACTTC	CASILETQYF
.	TRBV5-1	TRBJ1-2	.	TGCGCCAGCAGCGTGACGCCTTCCTATGGCTACACCTTC	CASSVTPSYGYTF
.	TRBV2	TRBJ1-1	.	TGTGCCAGCAGTGTAGAGAATTCGGACACTGAAGCTTTCTTT	CASSVENSDTEAFF
.	TRBV2	TRBJ2-7	.	TGTGCCAGCAGTGAAGGGGGGCCTCGGCTTTACGAGCAGTACTTC	CASSEGGPRLYEQYF
.	TRBV19	TRBJ1-1	.	TGTGCCAGTAGTATTTCAGGTTATTTTAACACTGAAGCTTTCTTT	CASSISGYFNTEAFF
.	TRBV28	TRBJ1-5	.	TGTGCCAGCAGGGAAGGTCTCAATCAGCCCCAGCATTTT	CASREGLNQPQHF
.	TRBV11-3	TRBJ1-3	.	TGTGCCAGCAGCTTAGGGGACCCCCGCTCTGGAAACACCATATATTTT	CASSLGDPRSGNTIYF
.	TRBV7-6	TRBJ2-1	.	TGTGCCAGCAGCTTAGCGGCTAGTCCCGACAATGAGCAGTTCTTC	CASSLAASPDNEQFF
.	TRBV5-1	TRBJ2-3	TRBD1	TGCGCCAGCAGCTACACAGGGGCCCCAGATACGCAGTATTTT	CASSYTGAPDTQYF
.	TRBV10-3	TRBJ1-2	.	TGTGCCATCAGTGAGTCTGGGCCGCGGGGAGATGGCTACACCTTC	CAISESGPRGDGYTF
.	TRBV28	TRBJ2-7	TRBD1	TGTGCCATTGCGACAGGGGGTGACTACGAGCAGTACTTC	CAIATGGDYEQYF
.	TRBV5-1	TRBJ2-7	.	TGCGCCAGCAGCTCTGATGGCCCCGGGTACGAGCAGTACTTC	CASSSDGPGYEQYF
.	TRBV30	TRBJ1-1	TRBD1	TGTGCCTGGAGCCTTACAGGGGGCTCTGAAGCTTTCTTT	CAWSLTGGSEAFF
.	TRBV7-8	TRBJ2-5	TRBD2	TGTGCCAGCAGCTTGGTGACTAGCGGGACACAAGAGACCCAGTACTTC	CASSLVTSGTQETQYF
.	TRBV28	TRBJ2-7	TRBD2	TGTGCCAGCACCCCCCTCCCCCTAGCGGCCTACGAGCAGTACTTC	CASTPLPLAAYEQYF
.	TRBV12-2	TRBJ2-7	.	TGTGCAAGTCGCTTACGACAGGACTCCCCCTACGAGCAGTACTTC	CASRLRQDSPYEQYF
.	TRBV13	TRBJ2-7	.	TGTGCCAGCAGCTTAGGCGCACCCTTCTACGAGCAGTACTTC	CASSLGAPFYEQYF
.	TRBV27	TRBJ2-3	.	TGTGCCAGCAGTTCGGGGTACTACGGAGATACGCAGTATTTT	CASSSGYYGDTQYF
.	TRBV30	TRBJ1-2	.	TGTGCCTGGAGGACAGTCTATGGCTACACCTTC	CAWRTVYGYTF
.	TRBV7-3	TRBJ2-2	TRBD2	TGTGCCAGCAGCCTCCGACTAGCCAACACCGGGGAGCTGTTTTTT	CASSLRLANTGELFF
.	TRBV5-1	TRBJ2-1	.	TGCGCCAGCAGCTTATTAACTGGTGTCAATGAGCAGTTCTTC	CASSLLTGVNEQFF
once	TRBV5-1	TRBJ2-5	.	TGCGCCAGCAGCTTTGGCGGGGAAGAGACCCAGTACTTC	CASSFGGEETQYF
.	TRBV6-4	TRBJ2-3	.	TGTGCCAGCAGTGAAGCATGGCATACGCAGTATTTT	CASSEAWHTQYF
.	TRBV7-9	TRBJ1-6	.	TGTGCCAGCAGCTTAGGCGGAGGCAATTCACCCCTCCACTTT	CASSLGGGNSPLHF
.	TRBV6-1	TRBJ2-5	TRBD2	TGTGCCAGCAGTGAAACGCAGGGACTAGCGGGCTTCATGTACTTC	CASSETQGLAGFMYF
.	TRBV6-5	TRBJ1-5	.	TGTGCCAGCAGTTACTCGAAGGGATCGGCTCAGCCCCAGCATTTT	CASSYSKGSAQPQHF